This T cell receptor (beta chain) was sequenced in a study of T cells after yellow fever vaccination. General study points: Subsequent to the booster, the majority of primary-vaccination clones reappeared (around 95% CD4, about 90% CD8).

CDR1 and CDR2 (germline): SGHVS, FNYEAQ. CDR3 size: 12 residues. V gave up 5 bases and J gave up 5 bases, with 7 bases separating them. Using its own MiXCR run on the 5' RACE reads, TCRdb lists one record per CDR3 protein. The sample lists hundreds of thousands of distinct CDR3 sequences; roughly an eighth were seen once. This clonotype was found many times. Its antigen is undetermined. The genes are TRBV7-6 and TRBJ2-1; D gene ambiguous. Sequencing used PBMCs, obtained on the day of the yellow fever booster vaccination. This TCR came from a man aged 30 to 39 who received the YFV17D yellow fever vaccine. CDR3 DNA: TGTGCCAGCAGCCACCGGGACAATGAGCAGTTCTTC. Protein: CASSHRDNEQFF.